The rows below give T cell receptor beta chains drawn from one sample of a study of blood T cell repertoires in COVID-19. Method: immunoSEQ multiplex PCR; TCRdb's copy keeps in-frame clones and lacks some. The table has roughly 260,000 clones, approximately 86% seen once. The sequenced sample consisted of PBMCs or T cells enriched from blood (not recorded which). All receptors derive from a woman younger than 45 with acute COVID-19. CDR3s include the opening cysteine and the closing phenylalanine or tryptophan. The listing skips clone size in some rows; elsewhere it reads once, few, many or a size class.

TRBJ2-5	12	TRBV12-3/TRBV12-4	NA	CASAGIGETQYF
TRBJ1-5	15	TRBV6-5	NA	CASRVRGFSNQPQHF
TRBJ2-7	15	TRBV7-9	few	CASSSSDRDDYEQYF
TRBJ1-2	15	TRBV6-4	few	CASSPSGQGTDGYTF
TRBJ2-7	17	TRBV25-1	NA	CASSEEGRAGGNYEQYF
TRBJ1-2	14	TRBV18	once	CASSPQTGVYGYTF
TRBJ2-3	14	TRBV19	once	CASSRSGGWDTQYF
TRBJ2-3	15	TRBV5-1	NA	CASSRGGGESDTQYF
TRBJ2-3	12	TRBV6-1	NA	CASSEVYGTQYF
TRBJ2-1	16	TRBV4-3	NA	CASSQETSLGLNEQFF
TRBJ1-1	13	TRBV12-3/TRBV12-4	NA	CASLPFLGGEAFF
TRBJ1-1	17	TRBV19	NA	CASSTAGTGRGGTEAFF
TRBJ2-7	13	TRBV6-5	NA	CAIQDSFTYEQYF
TRBJ1-3	16	TRBV15	few	CATSREDRGLGNTIYF
TRBJ1-1	13	TRBV6-5	NA	CASSAQVSTEAFF
TRBJ2-3	14	TRBV6-2/TRBV6-3	few	CASSLASVADTQYF
TRBJ1-3	16	TRBV18	NA	CASSPRVRASGNTIYF
TRBJ1-6	16	TRBV25-1	NA	CASSATGGSYNSPLHF
TRBJ1-1	10	TRBV7-9	NA	CASSREAVFF
TRBJ1-1	14	TRBV3-1/TRBV3-2	NA	CASSQAQGTAEAFF
TRBJ1-2	12	TRBV30	NA	CAWSHLRGGYTF
TRBJ2-1	15	TRBV7-2	once	CASSRDSNSYNEQFF
TRBJ2-7	14	TRBV3-1/TRBV3-2	NA	CASSKLETGGEQYF
TRBJ2-1	15	TRBV7-9	once	CASSPRKLGGDEQFF
TRBJ1-1	14	TRBV13	NA	CASSLGGANTEAFF
TRBJ1-1	15	TRBV7-9	NA	CASRSRQVLNTEAFF
TRBJ1-1	13	TRBV7-2	NA	CASSLLRGTEAFF
TRBJ1-1	14	TRBV5-1	NA	CASSLLSENTEAFF
TRBJ1-5	16	TRBV7-8	NA	CASSLSNRNSNQPQHF
TRBJ2-1	13	TRBV6-5	NA	CASSSSGGNEQFF
TRBJ2-3	14	TRBV2	NA	CASSEARSTDTQYF